The 4 T cell receptor beta chains listed next were all sequenced from one sample in a study of beta chain features in type 1 diabetes. Study observations and caveats: Patients with Type 1 diabetes showed moderately but significantly shorter TCRB CDR3s in all four CD4+ subsets.

The investigators reverse transcribed all of the isolated RNA, so they sequenced expressed TCRB transcripts. Only in-frame clones appear in the TCRdb table, and some are missing; sequencing was by immunoSEQ multiplex PCR. Here the sample spans around 120,000 clones, 17% being singletons. The antigens for these receptors are not known. Sample: central memory CD4+ T cells from blood. The source of these receptors is a man in his late teens or twenties with type 1 diabetes.

This clone was seen repeatedly, ten times or more. V and J are TRBV7-2 and TRBJ1-2; possible D gene TRBD1, 5 bases. This CDR3 contains 13 residues. Trimming left V 7 bases short and J 8 bases short, with 17 bases between. Germline V gives CDR1 SGHTA, CDR2 FQGNSA. The CDR3: CASTPWGRVGYTF. As DNA, the CDR3 is TGTGCCAGCACCCCGTGGGGCAGGGTAGGCTACACCTTC.

This clone is categorized as medium-sized. V gene TRBV7-9 combines with J gene TRBJ2-5; D is unresolved. This CDR3 has 12 residues. Trimming took 5 bases from V and 5 from J, leaving 9 bases between them. CDR1 and CDR2 (germline): SEHNR, FQNEAQ (reference sequence). In DNA form, the CDR3 reads TGTGCCAGCAGCCCCCGGCAGGAGACCCAGTACTTC. This codes for CASSPRQETQYF.

The chain links TRBV11-2 to TRBJ2-3; the D gene could be TRBD1 or TRBD2 (6 bases each). The CDR3 runs 13 residues. Germline V CDR1 and CDR2: SGHAT, FQNNGV. Trimming pared 10 bases from V and 4 bases from J, leaving 15 bases between. The CDR3 here is CAIARRGADTQYF. The DNA of the CDR3 is TGTGCCATCGCCCGGAGGGGGGCAGATACGCAGTATTTT. The whole variable domain, filled in from reference TRBV11-2 and TRBJ2-3, reads EAGVAQSPRYKIIEKRQSVAFWCNPISGHATLYWYQQILGQGPKLLIQFQNNGVVDDSQLPKDRFSAERLKGVDSTLKIQPAKLEDSAVYLCAIARRGADTQYFGPGTRLTVL.

J is TRBJ2-3 and V is TRBV2; D is ambiguous. Germline CDR1 and CDR2: SNHLY and FYNNEI. This CDR3 has 13 amino acids. Trimming cost V 5 bases and J 2 bases, with 8 bases left between them. CDR3 loop: CASSYTPTDTQYF. As DNA, the CDR3 is TGTGCCAGCAGTTACACCCCCACAGATACGCAGTATTTT.